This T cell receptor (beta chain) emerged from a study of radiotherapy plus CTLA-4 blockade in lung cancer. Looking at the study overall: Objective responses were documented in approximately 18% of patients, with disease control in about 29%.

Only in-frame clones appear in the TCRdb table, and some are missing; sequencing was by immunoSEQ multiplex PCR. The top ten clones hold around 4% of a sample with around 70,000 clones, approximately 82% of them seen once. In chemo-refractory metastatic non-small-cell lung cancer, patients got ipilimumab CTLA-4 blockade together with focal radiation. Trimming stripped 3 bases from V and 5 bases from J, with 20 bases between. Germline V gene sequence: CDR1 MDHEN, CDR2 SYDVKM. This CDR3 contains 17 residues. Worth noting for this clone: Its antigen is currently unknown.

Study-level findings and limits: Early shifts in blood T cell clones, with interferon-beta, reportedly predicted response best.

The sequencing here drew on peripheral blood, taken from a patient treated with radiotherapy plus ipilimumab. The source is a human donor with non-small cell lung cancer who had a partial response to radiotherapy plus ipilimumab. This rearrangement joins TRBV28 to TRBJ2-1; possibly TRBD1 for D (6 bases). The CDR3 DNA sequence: TGTGCCAGCAGTTTGTTAGGGGCAGGGGTCAGCCACAATGAGCAGTTCTTC. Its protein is CASSLLGAGVSHNEQFF. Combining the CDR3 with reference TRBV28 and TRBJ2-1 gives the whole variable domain DVKVTQSSRYLVKRTGEKVFLECVQDMDHENMFWYRQDPGLGLRLIYFSYDVKMKEKGDIPEGYSVSREKKERFSLILESASTNQTSMYLCASSLLGAGVSHNEQFFGPGTRLTVL.